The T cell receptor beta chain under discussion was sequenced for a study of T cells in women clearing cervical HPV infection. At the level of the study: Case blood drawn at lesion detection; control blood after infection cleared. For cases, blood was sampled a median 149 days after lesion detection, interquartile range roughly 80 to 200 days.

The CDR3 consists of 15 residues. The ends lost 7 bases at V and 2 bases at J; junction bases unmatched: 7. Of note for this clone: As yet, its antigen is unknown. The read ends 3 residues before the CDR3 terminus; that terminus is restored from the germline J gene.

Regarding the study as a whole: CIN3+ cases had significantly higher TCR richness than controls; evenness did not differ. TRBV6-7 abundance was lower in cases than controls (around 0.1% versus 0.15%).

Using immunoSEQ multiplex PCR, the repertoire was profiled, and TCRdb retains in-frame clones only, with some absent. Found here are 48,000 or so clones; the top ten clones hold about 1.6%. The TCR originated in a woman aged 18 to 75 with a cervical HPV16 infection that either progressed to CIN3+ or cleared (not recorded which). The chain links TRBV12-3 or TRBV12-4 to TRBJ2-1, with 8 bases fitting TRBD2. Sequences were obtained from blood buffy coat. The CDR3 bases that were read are TGTGCCAGCACCCCAGCGGGGGAGGCCTACAATGAG. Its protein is CASTPAGEAYNE. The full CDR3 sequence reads CASTPAGEAYNEQFF.